Listed below are T cell receptor beta chains from one sample, sequenced in a study of technical replicates of blood from a few donors. The protocol was immunoSEQ multiplex PCR, while the TCRdb copy is restricted to in-frame clones and leaves out a portion. The table shows tens of thousands of clones, with approximately 80% occurring only once. The sequenced sample consisted of PBMCs. These receptors all come from a human donor in good health. Some clones in this sample may be carry-over from other donors' samples. Both conserved end residues are part of each CDR3. D genes are given only for firm matches. Only part of the rows carry a size: once, few, many, or a class if the clone is expanded.

abundance,j_gene,d_gene,v_gene,CDR3aa,CDR3nt
NA,TRBJ2-5,NA,TRBV6-5,CASSPDRSAETQYF,TGTGCCAGCAGTCCCGACAGGTCTGCAGAGACCCAGTACTTC
NA,TRBJ1-6,NA,TRBV14,CASSPGGRGGSPLHF,TGTGCCAGCAGCCCCGGTGGGCGAGGGGGTTCACCCCTCCACTTT
once,TRBJ1-5,NA,TRBV30,CAWSGGGRVQPQHF,TGTGCCTGGAGTGGAGGGGGAAGGGTTCAGCCCCAGCATTTT
NA,TRBJ1-1,NA,TRBV6-1,CASKAGGKAFF,TGTGCCAGCAAAGCCGGCGGGAAAGCTTTCTTT
NA,TRBJ2-1,TRBD2,TRBV6-5,CASSLPSGAGNEQFF,TGTGCCAGCAGCCTTCCTAGCGGAGCGGGCAATGAGCAGTTCTTC
NA,TRBJ2-3,NA,TRBV11-1,CATRGWTEGVDTQYF,TGTGCCACGAGAGGTTGGACAGAAGGGGTGGATACGCAGTATTTT
NA,TRBJ1-2,NA,TRBV5-6,CASSFGRALGYTF,TGTGCCAGCAGCTTCGGCAGGGCCCTTGGCTACACCTTC
NA,TRBJ2-7,TRBD1,TRBV6-6,CASSSGQGATHEQYF,TGTGCCAGCAGTTCGGGACAGGGGGCGACCCACGAGCAGTACTTC
NA,TRBJ2-5,NA,TRBV4-3,CASSQEWVRGSQETQYF,TGCGCCAGCAGCCAAGAATGGGTTAGGGGTAGCCAAGAGACCCAGTACTTC
NA,TRBJ2-7,NA,TRBV6-1,CASSESPPRQTTGWQYF,TGTGCCAGCAGTGAGTCACCCCCGAGGCAGACTACGGGATGGCAGTACTTC
NA,TRBJ1-2,TRBD1,TRBV2,CASSRDREFYGYTF,TGTGCCAGCAGTCGGGACAGGGAGTTTTATGGCTACACCTTC
NA,TRBJ2-1,TRBD1,TRBV11-3,CASSVSGGPYNEQFF,TGTGCCAGCAGCGTATCAGGGGGCCCGTACAATGAGCAGTTCTTC
NA,TRBJ2-2,NA,TRBV30,CAWSGLGNTGELFF,TGTGCCTGGAGTGGTCTAGGGAACACCGGGGAGCTGTTTTTT
NA,TRBJ1-5,NA,TRBV7-9,CASSFDMGNQPQHF,TGTGCCAGCAGCTTTGACATGGGCAATCAGCCCCAGCATTTT
few,TRBJ2-7,NA,TRBV4-1,CASSQDVDSYSYEQYF,TGCGCCAGCAGCCAAGATGTGGACAGCTACTCCTACGAGCAGTACTTC
NA,TRBJ2-2,TRBD2,TRBV10-1,CASSGTSGRNKSTGELFF,TGCGCCAGCAGCGGGACTAGCGGGAGGAATAAGTCAACCGGGGAGCTGTTTTTT
NA,TRBJ1-4,NA,TRBV18,CASSPSRVGEKLFF,TGTGCCAGCTCACCATCCAGGGTGGGAGAAAAACTGTTTTTT
NA,TRBJ1-6,NA,TRBV6-5,CASTLRNSPLHF,TGTGCCAGCACCCTACGCAATTCACCCCTCCACTTT
NA,TRBJ2-7,NA,TRBV15,CATSSDTSYEQYF,TGTGCCACCAGCAGCGACACCTCCTACGAGCAGTACTTC
NA,TRBJ1-5,NA,TRBV19,CASSISNSNQPQHF,TGTGCCAGTAGTATCTCTAATAGCAATCAGCCCCAGCATTTT
NA,TRBJ2-5,TRBD2,TRBV4-2,CASSQGASGGPETQYF,TGTGCCAGCAGCCAAGGGGCTAGCGGGGGGCCGGAGACCCAGTACTTC
NA,TRBJ2-2,NA,TRBV11-2,CASSLDGGIGELFF,TGTGCCAGCAGCTTAGATGGAGGCATCGGGGAGCTGTTTTTT
NA,TRBJ2-1,NA,TRBV7-3,CASSPIGGSYNEQFF,TGTGCCAGCAGCCCGATCGGAGGATCCTACAATGAGCAGTTCTTC
NA,TRBJ2-1,NA,TRBV7-3,CASSLDSYNEQFF,TGTGCCAGCAGCTTGGACAGCTACAATGAGCAGTTCTTC
NA,TRBJ2-7,NA,TRBV18,CASSPPERAGRNEQYF,TGTGCCAGCTCACCACCGGAACGGGCAGGGAGGAACGAGCAGTACTTC
NA,TRBJ2-5,TRBD2,TRBV6-5,CASSYDGTSETQYF,TGTGCCAGCAGTTACGACGGGACTAGCGAGACCCAGTACTTC
NA,TRBJ1-1,TRBD1,TRBV7-8,CASSSGQVNTEAFF,TGTGCCAGCAGCTCAGGACAGGTAAACACTGAAGCTTTCTTT
NA,TRBJ1-2,NA,TRBV29-1,CSVGTPGRNYGYTF,TGCAGCGTTGGAACCCCTGGGCGTAACTATGGCTACACCTTC
NA,TRBJ2-5,TRBD2,TRBV2,CASKEMTSGSKETQYF,TGTGCCAGCAAGGAGATGACTAGCGGGAGTAAAGAGACCCAGTACTTC
NA,TRBJ1-3,NA,TRBV12-5,CASGPGGGGSGNTIYF,TGTGCTAGTGGTCCCGGCGGGGGGGGCTCTGGAAACACCATATATTTT
NA,TRBJ1-4,TRBD1,TRBV4-2,CASSQDDRETNEKLFF,TGTGCCAGCAGCCAAGATGACAGGGAAACTAATGAAAAACTGTTTTTT
few,TRBJ2-7,TRBD1,TRBV9,CASSLRQGPRDEQYF,TGTGCCAGCAGCTTGCGACAGGGGCCTCGCGACGAGCAGTACTTC
NA,TRBJ1-2,NA,TRBV18,CASSPSRDGYGYTF,TGTGCCAGCTCACCGTCCAGGGATGGGTATGGCTACACCTTC
NA,TRBJ2-1,NA,TRBV21-1,CASSKGGGYNEQFF,TGTGCCAGCAGCAAAGGAGGCGGGTACAATGAGCAGTTCTTC
NA,TRBJ2-3,TRBD1,TRBV9,CASSASRDSLFSSTDTQYF,TGTGCCAGCAGCGCAAGCCGGGACAGCTTGTTTTCTAGCACAGATACGCAGTATTTT
NA,TRBJ1-5,NA,TRBV19,CARNSGVSNQPQHF,TGTGCCAGGAACTCAGGGGTGAGCAATCAGCCCCAGCATTTT
NA,TRBJ1-5,TRBD1,TRBV4-1,CASSQGQGDQPQHF,TGCGCCAGCAGCCAAGGACAGGGGGATCAGCCCCAGCATTTT
NA,TRBJ1-1,NA,TRBV30,CAWSGGTWTEAFF,TGTGCCTGGTCGGGGGGTACGTGGACTGAAGCTTTCTTT
NA,TRBJ1-1,NA,TRBV6-1,CASSVQGNTEAFF,TGTGCCAGCAGCGTACAGGGGAACACTGAAGCTTTCTTT
NA,TRBJ1-1,TRBD1,TRBV7-2,CAKIMSGGTEAFF,TGTGCCAAAATAATGTCAGGGGGCACTGAAGCTTTCTTT
few,TRBJ2-7,NA,TRBV6-1,CASSGGQPYEQYF,TGTGCCAGCAGTGGAGGACAGCCCTACGAGCAGTACTTC
few,TRBJ1-1,NA,TRBV29-1,CSVASRNTEAFF,TGCAGCGTTGCTAGCAGGAACACTGAAGCTTTCTTT
NA,TRBJ2-1,TRBD2,TRBV28,CASTPAGGYNEQFF,TGTGCCAGCACCCCGGCGGGGGGCTACAATGAGCAGTTCTTC
NA,TRBJ2-2,TRBD1,TRBV6-1,CASRPGQGNTGELFF,TGTGCCAGCAGACCGGGACAGGGAAACACCGGGGAGCTGTTTTTT
once,TRBJ2-2,NA,TRBV25-1,CASSVDSGELFF,TGTGCCAGCAGTGTAGACTCCGGGGAGCTGTTTTTT
NA,TRBJ1-4,NA,TRBV4-3,CASSQERAALGYEKLFF,TGCGCCAGCAGCCAAGAGAGGGCAGCCTTGGGATATGAAAAACTGTTTTTT
few,TRBJ2-5,TRBD1,TRBV5-1,CASSLVRDRVETQYF,TGCGCCAGCAGCTTGGTCCGGGACAGGGTGGAGACCCAGTACTTC
NA,TRBJ1-3,NA,TRBV10-2,CAGRKRGKAGNTIYF,TGCGCCGGGCGGAAAAGGGGGAAAGCTGGAAACACCATATATTTT
NA,TRBJ1-1,NA,TRBV11-3,CASSLRYNTEAFF,TGTGCCAGCAGCTTACGGTATAACACTGAAGCTTTCTTT
NA,TRBJ2-2,TRBD2,TRBV7-2,CASSSGSGYTGELFF,TGTGCCAGCAGCTCAGGTAGCGGGTACACCGGGGAGCTGTTTTTT
NA,TRBJ2-6,TRBD1,TRBV9,CASSPQSDRGIVGANVLTF,TGTGCCAGCAGCCCACAGAGCGACAGGGGGATAGTCGGGGCCAACGTCCTGACTTTC
many,TRBJ1-6,TRBD1,TRBV6-1,CATQDRDNSPLHF,TGTGCCACCCAGGACAGGGATAATTCACCCCTCCACTTT
NA,TRBJ2-5,NA,TRBV4-3,CASSQDLWQKETQYF,TGCGCCAGCAGCCAAGATCTGTGGCAGAAAGAGACCCAGTACTTC
NA,TRBJ1-3,NA,TRBV2,CASSEAGLDTIYF,TGTGCCAGCAGTGAGGCAGGTCTGGACACCATATATTTT
NA,TRBJ2-5,NA,TRBV4-1,CASSQEGRGTETQYF,TGCGCCAGCAGCCAAGAAGGGAGGGGGACGGAGACCCAGTACTTC
few,TRBJ2-3,TRBD2,TRBV6-5,CASNLRGGRADTQYF,TGTGCCAGCAATCTACGGGGGGGAAGAGCAGATACGCAGTATTTT
NA,TRBJ1-5,TRBD1,TRBV14,CASSQEQGAGVQPQHF,TGTGCCAGCAGCCAAGAACAGGGGGCCGGTGTACAGCCCCAGCATTTT
NA,TRBJ1-2,NA,TRBV6-1,CASSATQGWSNYGYTF,TGTGCCAGCAGTGCAACACAGGGTTGGTCGAACTATGGCTACACCTTC
NA,TRBJ1-6,NA,TRBV15,CATSRESSYNSPLHF,TGTGCCACCAGCAGAGAGAGCTCCTATAATTCACCCCTCCACTTT
NA,TRBJ2-5,NA,TRBV9,CASSDGSFRNPGTQYF,TGTGCCAGCAGCGACGGCAGCTTCCGAAACCCAGGGACCCAGTACTTC